The 5 T cell receptor beta chains reported below all come from one sample, sequenced in a study of CD8+ T cells in alopecia areata. Treatment described: oral pan-JAK inhibitor, 5-10 mg twice daily. Reverse transcription of extracted RNA yielded cDNA, which provided the sequencing template. Sequencing used immunoSEQ multiplex PCR; TCRdb keeps in-frame clones, though not all of them. The data contain hundreds of thousands of clones, 55% to 70% of them singletons. The starting material was CD4+ T cells sorted from blood, obtained at week 24, from a patient treated with tofacitinib. The receptors here all came from a human donor with alopecia areata.

The V gene is TRBV20-1, the J gene TRBJ1-1; tentative D call: TRBD1 (5 bases). Trimming cost V 3 bases and J 6 bases, with 8 bases left between them. The CDR3 spans 11 residues. Per the germline V gene, CDR1 is DFQATT and CDR2 is SNEGSKA (reference sequence). CDR3 DNA sequence: TGCAGTGCTAGTGGAGGGGCTGAAGCTTTCTTT. It specifies CSASGGAEAFF.

The genes are TRBV29-1 and TRBJ1-4; 9 bases align to TRBD1. V trimming: 7 bases; J trimming: 8 bases; junction bases outside the gene matches: 11. Germline CDR1 reads SQVTM; CDR2 reads ANQGSEA. This CDR3 is 14 amino acids long. CDR3 sequence reads: CSAAQGTGYEKLFF. CDR3 sequence (DNA): TGCAGCGCTGCCCAAGGGACAGGGTACGAAAAACTGTTTTTT.

The V gene is TRBV7-2, the J gene TRBJ2-1; no reliable D call. Trimming pared 1 base from V and 5 bases from J, leaving 6 bases between. The germline CDR1 and CDR2 sequences are SGHTA and FQGNSA. The CDR3 spans 13 residues. CDR3 amino acids: CASSLVSDNEQFF. In nucleotides, the CDR3 is TGTGCCAGCAGCTTAGTTTCGGACAATGAGCAGTTCTTC.

The V and J genes are TRBV5-6 and TRBJ2-1; D is ambiguous. Germline V lookup: CDR1 SGHDT, CDR2 YYEEEE. CDR3 length equals 16 residues. V lost 0 bases and J 4 bases, leaving 14 bases between the germline ends. CDR3 in DNA: TGTGCCAGCAGCTTGGAAAGACACTCCAAATACAATGAGCAGTTCTTC. Translated, it gives CASSLERHSKYNEQFF.

This clone turned up a few times. The V call is TRBV11-2, the J call TRBJ2-7; 13 bases align to TRBD2. The CDR3 runs to 16 residues. The J segment lost 2 bases and the V segment lost 6 bases, leaving 7 bases of the junction unmatched. The V gene's germline CDR1 is SGHAT and CDR2 FQNNGV. The CDR3 DNA reads as TGTGCCAGCAGATACGCGGGACTAGCGGGGACCTACGAGCAGTACTTC. Protein product: CASRYAGLAGTYEQYF.